Listed here is a single T cell receptor beta chain. This specimen comes from a study of blood T cell repertoires in COVID-19. Study-level information: Acute and convalescent COVID-19 specimens originated in the United States, Italy and Spain. PBMCs, B-cell-depleted T cells, or T cells provided the cDNA or gDNA that made up the material.

Original analysis: Counts of nucleated cells, estimated from reference gene primer amplification, were obtained. The data were produced by immunoSEQ multiplex PCR, yet TCRdb's version contains in-frame clones alone and is incomplete. V and J calls plus clone size are reproduced from that table; the DNA served to infer D and trimming. The sample has about 250,000 clones, 86% seen once; the top ten hold about 1.6%. Between the trimmed V and J ends, which lost 1 base and 5 bases, there was a span of 16 bases. CDR3 size: 16 residues. Germline V gene lookup returns CDR1 KGHDR and CDR2 SFDVKD. The sequence was obtained from a woman aged 60-75 years who had recovered from COVID-19. The V gene is TRBV24-1, the J gene TRBJ2-5, with D perhaps TRBD2 (6 bases). The sequenced sample was peripheral blood. The CDR3 is CATSDFDTSRYETQYF. In nucleotides, the CDR3 is TGTGCCACCAGTGATTTTGACACTAGCCGGTATGAGACCCAGTACTTC.